The next 8 T cell receptor beta chains were all read from a single sample in a study of radiotherapy plus CTLA-4 blockade in lung cancer. TCRdb's table, derived via immunoSEQ multiplex PCR, lists solely in-frame clones and lacks some. The sample yields 55,000 to 65,000 clones, 77% seen once. The sample consisted of peripheral blood, taken from a patient treated with radiotherapy plus ipilimumab. These receptors originate from a human donor with non-small cell lung cancer who had a partial response to radiotherapy plus ipilimumab.

This chain connects TRBV19 to TRBJ1-5; D is possibly TRBD1 (5 bases). V was cut by 5 bases and J by 3 bases, with 8 bases left in between. The CDR3 length is 13 residues. Germline loops: CDR1 LNHDA, CDR2 SQIVND (reference sequence). The CDR3 DNA is TGTGCCAGTAGTGCGGGGCACAATCAGCCCCAGCATTTT. Its protein is CASSAGHNQPQHF.

CDR3 protein: CARTGQGNTEAFF. In nucleotides, the CDR3 is TGCGCCAGGACTGGACAGGGGAACACTGAAGCTTTCTTT. The rearrangement links TRBV10-2 to TRBJ1-1; TRBD1 matches 8 bases. CDR3 length equals 13 residues. The V gene end was trimmed by 9 bases and the J gene end by 1 base; junction bases not matched to a gene: 4. Germline CDR1 and CDR2: WSHSY and SAAADI.

This chain joins TRBV5-1 and TRBJ2-7; the match to TRBD2 covers 8 bases. CDR3 length: 12 amino acids. V dropped 3 bases and J dropped 6; count of bases not matched to a gene: 2. CDR1 is SGHRS and CDR2 is YFSETQ in the germline V gene. The CDR3 bases are TGCGCCAGCAGCTCGGGGGGGGCCGAGCAGTACTTC. It encodes CASSSGGAEQYF.

This clone was detected only a few times. The CDR3 spells CASSADRDREAFF. CDR3 in DNA: TGTGCCAGCAGTGCAGACAGGGATCGCGAAGCTTTCTTT. V is TRBV2 and J is TRBJ1-1; 7 positions match TRBD1. The V gene's germline CDR1 is SNHLY and CDR2 FYNNEI. V dropped 4 bases and J dropped 8; count of bases not matched to a gene: 7. The CDR3 is 13 residues long.

The chain links TRBV6-1 to TRBJ1-2; possibly TRBD1 for D (6 bases). CDR1 and CDR2 from the germline V gene are MNHNS and SASEGT. The V gene lost 0 bases and the J gene lost 4 bases, with 12 bases spanning the gap. The CDR3 is 15 residues long. For the CDR3, the DNA is TGTGCCAGCAGTGAAGCGCTCGGGACATTCTATGGCTACACCTTC. It codes for CASSEALGTFYGYTF.

The J gene is TRBJ1-2, the V gene TRBV4-2; TRBD1 matches 9 bases. With 1 base clipped from V and 7 bases from J, the junction kept 10 bases outside the gene matches. Germline assignment: CDR1 LGHNA and CDR2 YNFKEQ. The CDR3 totals 16 residues. CDR3 DNA sequence: TGTGCCAGCAGCCAAGGGGGACAGGGTTCGTTCAGTGGCTACACCTTC. This translates into CASSQGGQGSFSGYTF.

J is TRBJ2-3 and V is TRBV5-1; TRBD1 aligns across 9 bases. CDR3 length: 15 residues. Germline lookup yields CDR1 SGHRS and CDR2 YFSETQ. V shed 2 bases, J shed 2 bases, and the junction held 3 bases outside the gene matches. CDR3 amino acids: CASSLTQGATDTQYF. CDR3 nucleotides: TGCGCCAGCAGCTTAACACAGGGGGCCACAGATACGCAGTATTTT.

The CDR3 DNA sequence: TGTGCCAGCAGCACCCAGGGGGCGGCTGGCTACACCTTC. Protein: CASSTQGAAGYTF. The chain recombines TRBV5-4 with TRBJ1-2, with 8 nucleotides matching TRBD1. The CDR3 is 13 amino acids. In germline, CDR1 is SGHNT, CDR2 YYREEE (reference sequence). V trimming: 4 bases; J trimming: 7 bases; junction bases outside the gene matches: 6.